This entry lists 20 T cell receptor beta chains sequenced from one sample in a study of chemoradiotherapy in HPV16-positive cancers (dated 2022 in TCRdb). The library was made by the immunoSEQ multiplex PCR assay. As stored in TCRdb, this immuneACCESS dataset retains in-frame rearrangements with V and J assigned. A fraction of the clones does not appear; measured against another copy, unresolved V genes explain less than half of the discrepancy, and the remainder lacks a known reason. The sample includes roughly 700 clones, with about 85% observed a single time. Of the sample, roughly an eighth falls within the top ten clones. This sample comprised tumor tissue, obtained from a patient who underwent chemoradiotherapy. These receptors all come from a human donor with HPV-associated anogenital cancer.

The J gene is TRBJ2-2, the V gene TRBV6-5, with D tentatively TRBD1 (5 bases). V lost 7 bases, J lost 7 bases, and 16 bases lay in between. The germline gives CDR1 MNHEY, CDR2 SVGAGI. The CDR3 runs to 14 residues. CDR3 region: CASTSPRQFGELFF. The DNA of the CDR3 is TGTGCCAGCACCAGCCCCCGACAGTTCGGGGAGCTGTTTTTT.

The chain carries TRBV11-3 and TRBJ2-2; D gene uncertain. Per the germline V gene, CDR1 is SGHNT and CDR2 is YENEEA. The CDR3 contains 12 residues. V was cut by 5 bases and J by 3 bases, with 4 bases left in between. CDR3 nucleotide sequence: TGTGCCAGCAGCCTCGACACCGGGGAGCTGTTTTTT. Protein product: CASSLDTGELFF.

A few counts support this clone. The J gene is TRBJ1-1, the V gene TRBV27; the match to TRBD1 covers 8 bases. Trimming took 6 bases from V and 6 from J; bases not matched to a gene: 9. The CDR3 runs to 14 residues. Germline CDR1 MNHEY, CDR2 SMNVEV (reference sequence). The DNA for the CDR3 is TGTGCCAGCAGCAAACAGGGGGTATCAGCTGAAGCTTTCTTT. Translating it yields CASSKQGVSAEAFF.

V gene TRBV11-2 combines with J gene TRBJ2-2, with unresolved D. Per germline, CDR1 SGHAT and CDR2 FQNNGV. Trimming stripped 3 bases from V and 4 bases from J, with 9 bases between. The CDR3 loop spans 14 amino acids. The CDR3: CASSFPPSTGELFF. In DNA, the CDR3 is TGTGCCAGCAGCTTCCCCCCTAGCACCGGGGAGCTGTTTTTT.

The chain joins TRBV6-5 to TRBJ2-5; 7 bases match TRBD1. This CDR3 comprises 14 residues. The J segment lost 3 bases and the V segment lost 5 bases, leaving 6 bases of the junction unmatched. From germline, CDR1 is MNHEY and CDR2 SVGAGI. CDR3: CASSRRTGEETQYF. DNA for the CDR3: TGTGCCAGCAGTCGAAGGACAGGCGAAGAGACCCAGTACTTC.

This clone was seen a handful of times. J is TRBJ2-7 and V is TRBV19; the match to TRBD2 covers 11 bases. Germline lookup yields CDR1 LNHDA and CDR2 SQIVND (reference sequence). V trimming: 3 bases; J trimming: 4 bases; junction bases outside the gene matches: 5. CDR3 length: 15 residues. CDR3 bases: TGTGCCAGTAGTATCACTAGCGGGGGAATTTACGAGCAGTACTTC. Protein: CASSITSGGIYEQYF.

CDR3: CATSSGRTSGANVLTF. The CDR3 nucleotides read TGTGCCACCAGCAGCGGACGAACCTCTGGGGCCAACGTCCTGACTTTC. The chain is built from TRBV15 and TRBJ2-6; D not certain. From germline, CDR1 is LNHNV and CDR2 YYDKDF (reference sequence). The V gene lost 3 bases and the J gene lost 0 bases, with 9 bases spanning the gap. The CDR3 is 16 amino acids.

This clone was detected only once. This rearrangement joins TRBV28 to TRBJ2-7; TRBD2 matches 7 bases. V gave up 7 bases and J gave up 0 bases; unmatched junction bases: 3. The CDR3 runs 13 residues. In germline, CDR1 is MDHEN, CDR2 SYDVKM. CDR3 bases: TGTGCCAGCACGGGGGGTCTCTCCTACGAGCAGTACTTC. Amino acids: CASTGGLSYEQYF.

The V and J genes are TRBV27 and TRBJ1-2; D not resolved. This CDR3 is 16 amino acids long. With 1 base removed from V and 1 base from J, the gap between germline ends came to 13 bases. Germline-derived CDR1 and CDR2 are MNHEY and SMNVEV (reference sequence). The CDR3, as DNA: TGTGCCAGCAGTTTATACCCGCAGTCCAGTAACTATGGCTACACCTTC. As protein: CASSLYPQSSNYGYTF.

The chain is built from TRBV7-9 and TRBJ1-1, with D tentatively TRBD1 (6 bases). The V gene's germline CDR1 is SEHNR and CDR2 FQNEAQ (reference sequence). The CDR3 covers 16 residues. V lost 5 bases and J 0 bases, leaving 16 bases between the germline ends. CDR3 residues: CASSAEGQLMNTEAFF. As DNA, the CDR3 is TGTGCCAGCAGCGCAGAGGGACAACTCATGAACACTGAAGCTTTCTTT.

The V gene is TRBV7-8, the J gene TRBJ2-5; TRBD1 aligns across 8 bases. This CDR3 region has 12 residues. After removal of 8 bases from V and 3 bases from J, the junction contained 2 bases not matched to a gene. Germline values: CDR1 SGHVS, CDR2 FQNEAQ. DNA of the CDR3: TGTGCCAGCTCGACAGGGGAAGAGACCCAGTACTTC. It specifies CASSTGEETQYF.

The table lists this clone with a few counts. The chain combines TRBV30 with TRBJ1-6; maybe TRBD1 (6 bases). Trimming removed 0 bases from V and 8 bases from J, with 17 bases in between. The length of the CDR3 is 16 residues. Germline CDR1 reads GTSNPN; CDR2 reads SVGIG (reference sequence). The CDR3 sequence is CAWSVQGEVWYSPLHF. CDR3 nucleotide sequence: TGTGCCTGGAGTGTACAGGGCGAGGTTTGGTATTCACCCCTCCACTTT.

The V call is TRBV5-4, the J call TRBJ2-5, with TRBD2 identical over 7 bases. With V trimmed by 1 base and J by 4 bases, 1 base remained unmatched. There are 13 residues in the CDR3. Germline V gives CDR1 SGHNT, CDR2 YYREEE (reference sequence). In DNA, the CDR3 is TGTGCCAGCAGCTTGACGGGAGGAGAGACCCAGTACTTC. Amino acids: CASSLTGGETQYF.

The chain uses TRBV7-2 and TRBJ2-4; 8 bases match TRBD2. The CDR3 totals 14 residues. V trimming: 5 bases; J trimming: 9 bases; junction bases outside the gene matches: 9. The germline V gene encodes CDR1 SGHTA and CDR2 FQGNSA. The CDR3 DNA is TGTGCCAGCAGCCAAGGACTAGCAAATGGCATTCAGTACTTC. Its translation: CASSQGLANGIQYF. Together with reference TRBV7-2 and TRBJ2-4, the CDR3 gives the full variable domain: GAGVSQSPSNKVTEKGKDVELRCDPISGHTALYWYRQSLGQGLEFLIYFQGNSAPDKSGLPSDRFSAERTGGSVSTLTIQRTQQEDSAVYLCASSQGLANGIQYFGAGTRLSVL.

The CDR3 loop is CASSWHLGAFF. DNA of the CDR3: TGTGCCAGCAGCTGGCACCTGGGAGCTTTCTTT. The gene calls are TRBV7-9 and TRBJ1-1, with D hard to call. V lost 4 bases to trimming and J lost 10 bases, with 10 bases between them. CDR3 length equals 11 residues. CDR1 SEHNR and CDR2 FQNEAQ come from the germline V gene (reference sequence). Based on the CDR3 plus reference TRBV7-9 and TRBJ1-1, the full variable domain is DTGVSQNPRHKITKRGQNVTFRCDPISEHNRLYWYRQTLGQGPEFLTYFQNEAQLEKSRLLSDRFSAERPKGSFSTLEIQRTEQGDSAMYLCASSWHLGAFFGQGTRLTVV.

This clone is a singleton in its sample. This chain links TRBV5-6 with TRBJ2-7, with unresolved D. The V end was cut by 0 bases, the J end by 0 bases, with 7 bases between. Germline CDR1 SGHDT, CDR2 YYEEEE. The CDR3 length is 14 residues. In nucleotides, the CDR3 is TGTGCCAGCAGCTTGGGGGCCTACTCCTACGAGCAGTACTTC. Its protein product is CASSLGAYSYEQYF. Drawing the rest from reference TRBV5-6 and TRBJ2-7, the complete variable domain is DAGVTQSPTHLIKTRGQQVTLRCSPKSGHDTVSWYQQALGQGPQFIFQYYEEEERQRGNFPDRFSGHQFPNYSSELNVNALLLGDSALYLCASSLGAYSYEQYFGPGTRLTVT.

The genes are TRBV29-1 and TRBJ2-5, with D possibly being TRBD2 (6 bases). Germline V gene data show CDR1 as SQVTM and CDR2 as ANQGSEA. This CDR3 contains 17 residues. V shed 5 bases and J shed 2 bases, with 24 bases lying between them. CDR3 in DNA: TGCAGCGTTACCCATATTATCGCCGGGACTCCACAAGAGACCCAGTACTTC. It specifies CSVTHIIAGTPQETQYF.

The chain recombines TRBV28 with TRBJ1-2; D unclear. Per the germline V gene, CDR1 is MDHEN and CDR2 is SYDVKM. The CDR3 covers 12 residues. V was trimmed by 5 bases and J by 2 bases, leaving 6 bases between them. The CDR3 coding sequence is TGTGCCAGCAGTGACGGGAACTATGGCTACACCTTC. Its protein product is CASSDGNYGYTF.

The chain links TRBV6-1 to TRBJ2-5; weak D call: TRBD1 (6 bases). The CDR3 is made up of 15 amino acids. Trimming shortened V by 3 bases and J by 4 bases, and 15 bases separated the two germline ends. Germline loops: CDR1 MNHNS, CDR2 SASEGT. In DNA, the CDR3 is TGTGCCAGCAGTGACATGGGGACCAGGGGAGAGACCCAGTACTTC. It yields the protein CASSDMGTRGETQYF.

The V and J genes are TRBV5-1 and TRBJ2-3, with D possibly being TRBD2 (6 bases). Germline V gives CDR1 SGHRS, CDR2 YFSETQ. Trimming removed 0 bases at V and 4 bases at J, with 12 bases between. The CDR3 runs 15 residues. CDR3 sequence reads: CASSLGDSRADTQYF. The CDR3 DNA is TGCGCCAGCAGCTTGGGGGACTCAAGGGCAGATACGCAGTATTTT.